A selection of T cell receptor beta chains follows, all from one sample in a study of blood T cell repertoires in COVID-19. Data came from immunoSEQ multiplex PCR; TCRdb stores just in-frame clones and leaves some out. In the table there are under 350,000 clones, about 86% of which are singletons. The sample taken for sequencing was PBMCs or T cells enriched from blood (not recorded which). The source of these receptors is a woman between 35 and 50 years old with acute COVID-19. Both conserved end residues are part of each CDR3. The D gene is left open where the match is weak. Only part of the rows carry a size: once, few, many, or a class if the clone is expanded.

j_call v_call clone_size d_call cdr3_nt cdr3_aa
TRBJ1-1 TRBV6-6 NA NA TGTGCCAGCAGGAGGGACAATTTGAGCCCTGAAGCTTTCTTT CASRRDNLSPEAFF
TRBJ2-1 TRBV7-2 NA TRBD2 TGTGCCAGCAGCTTAGTAGCGGGAGTAGGATACAATGAGCAGTTCTTC CASSLVAGVGYNEQFF
TRBJ2-1 TRBV19 NA TRBD2 TGTGCCACCCAAAGTCCCCCTGGACTAGCGGGGAATAGGGGGTACAATGAGCAGTTCTTC CATQSPPGLAGNRGYNEQFF
TRBJ2-1 TRBV2 NA TRBD2 TGTGCCAGCGCGGTAGCGGGCTCCTACAATGAGCAGTTCTTC CASAVAGSYNEQFF
TRBJ2-2 TRBV25-1 NA NA TGTGCCAGCAGTGAATCCCCTGGCGGGGGCCAGAACACCGGGGAGCTGTTTTTT CASSESPGGGQNTGELFF
TRBJ2-6 TRBV5-1 NA TRBD1 TGCGCCAGCAGCTTAGCCGGGACAGGGCGGTCTGGGGCCAACGTCCTGACTTTC CASSLAGTGRSGANVLTF
TRBJ2-7 TRBV5-4 few NA TGTGCCAGCAGCCCGGGCTCCAGGGGCACCTACGAGCAGTACTTC CASSPGSRGTYEQYF
TRBJ2-7 TRBV15 NA TRBD1 TGTGCCACCAGCAGAGATATAAATGGGGACAGTATCTACGAGCAGTACTTC CATSRDINGDSIYEQYF
TRBJ2-3 TRBV23-1 few TRBD2 TGCGCCAGCAGAGCCGGGACTAGCGGGGACGATAGCACAGATACGCAGTATTTT CASRAGTSGDDSTDTQYF
TRBJ2-2 TRBV5-1 NA TRBD2 TGCGCCAGCAGCTTGCTAGCGGGGGCGGGCACCGGGGAGCTGTTTTTT CASSLLAGAGTGELFF
TRBJ2-3 TRBV7-2 few TRBD1 TGTGCCAGCAGCGCCACAGGGGTCGACACAGATACGCAGTATTTT CASSATGVDTDTQYF